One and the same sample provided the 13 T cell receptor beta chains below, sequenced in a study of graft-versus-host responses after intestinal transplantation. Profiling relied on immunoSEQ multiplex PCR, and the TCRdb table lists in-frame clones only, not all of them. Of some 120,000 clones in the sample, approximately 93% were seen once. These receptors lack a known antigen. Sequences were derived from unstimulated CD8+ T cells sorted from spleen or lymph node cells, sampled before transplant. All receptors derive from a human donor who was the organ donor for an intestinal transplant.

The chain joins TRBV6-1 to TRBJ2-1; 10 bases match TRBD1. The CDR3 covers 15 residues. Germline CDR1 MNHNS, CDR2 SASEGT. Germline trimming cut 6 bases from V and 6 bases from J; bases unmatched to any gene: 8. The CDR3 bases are TGTGCCAGCAGACGATACCGGGACAGGGGCAATGAGCAGTTCTTC. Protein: CASRRYRDRGNEQFF.

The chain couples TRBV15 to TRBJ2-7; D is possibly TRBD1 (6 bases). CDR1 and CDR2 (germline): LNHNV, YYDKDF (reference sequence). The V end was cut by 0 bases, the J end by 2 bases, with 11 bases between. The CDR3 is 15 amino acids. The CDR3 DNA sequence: TGTGCCACCAGCAGAGATAAAAGGACAGCCTACGAGCAGTACTTC. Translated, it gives CATSRDKRTAYEQYF.

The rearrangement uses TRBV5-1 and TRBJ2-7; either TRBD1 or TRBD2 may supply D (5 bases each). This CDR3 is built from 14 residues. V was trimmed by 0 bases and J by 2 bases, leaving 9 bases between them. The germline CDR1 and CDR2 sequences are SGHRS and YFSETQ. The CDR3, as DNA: TGCGCCAGCAGCTTGGCCGGGGCAACCTACGAGCAGTACTTC. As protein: CASSLAGATYEQYF. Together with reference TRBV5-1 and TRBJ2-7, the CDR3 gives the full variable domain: KAGVTQTPRYLIKTRGQQVTLSCSPISGHRSVSWYQQTPGQGLQFLFEYFSETQRNKGNFPGRFSGRQFSNSRSEMNVSTLELGDSALYLCASSLAGATYEQYFGPGTRLTVT.

CDR3 bases: TGCAGCGTTGAGGGTGGCCCGAACACCTTC. The encoded protein is CSVEGGPNTF. This chain uses TRBV29-1 with TRBJ1-2; D gene unclear. The CDR3 is 10 amino acids. V was cut by 3 bases and J by 12 bases, with 11 bases left in between. The V gene's germline CDR1 is SQVTM and CDR2 ANQGSEA.

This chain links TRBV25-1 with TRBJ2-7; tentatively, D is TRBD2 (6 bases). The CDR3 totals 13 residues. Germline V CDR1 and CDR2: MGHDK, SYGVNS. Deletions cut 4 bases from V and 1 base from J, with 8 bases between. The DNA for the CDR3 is TGTGCCAGCAGTGTGGGGGGATCCTACGAGCAGTACTTC. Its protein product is CASSVGGSYEQYF.

The CDR3 is CASSDSGGIEQFF. For the CDR3, the DNA is TGTGCCAGCAGTGACTCGGGCGGGATTGAGCAGTTCTTC. The genes are TRBV6-4 and TRBJ2-1; weak D call: TRBD2 (6 bases). The V end lost 0 bases, the J end lost 9 bases, and 9 bases lay between the germline ends. The CDR3 covers 13 residues. Germline V gives CDR1 MRHNA, CDR2 SNTAGT.

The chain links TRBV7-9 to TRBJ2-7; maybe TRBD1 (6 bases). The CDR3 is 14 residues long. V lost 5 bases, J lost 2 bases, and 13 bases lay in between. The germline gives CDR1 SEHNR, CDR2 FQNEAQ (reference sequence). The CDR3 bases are TGTGCCAGCAGCCTTGGTGGGGGCCCCTACGAGCAGTACTTC. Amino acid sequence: CASSLGGGPYEQYF.

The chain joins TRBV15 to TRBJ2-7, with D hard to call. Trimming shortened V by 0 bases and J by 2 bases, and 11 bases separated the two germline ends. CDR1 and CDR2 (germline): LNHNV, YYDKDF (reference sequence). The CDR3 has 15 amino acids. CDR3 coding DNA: TGTGCCACCAGCAGAGATATTGAAAGCACCTACGAGCAGTACTTC. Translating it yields CATSRDIESTYEQYF. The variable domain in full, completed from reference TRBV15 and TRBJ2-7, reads DAMVIQNPRYQVTQFGKPVTLSCSQTLNHNVMYWYQQKSSQAPKLLFHYYDKDFNNEADTPDNFQSRRPNTSFCFLDIRSPGLGDTAMYLCATSRDIESTYEQYFGPGTRLTVT.

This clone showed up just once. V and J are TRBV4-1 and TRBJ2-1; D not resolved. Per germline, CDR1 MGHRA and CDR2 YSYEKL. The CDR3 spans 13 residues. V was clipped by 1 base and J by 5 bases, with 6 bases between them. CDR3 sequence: CASSQVVDNEQFF. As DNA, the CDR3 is TGCGCCAGCAGCCAAGTTGTCGACAATGAGCAGTTCTTC.

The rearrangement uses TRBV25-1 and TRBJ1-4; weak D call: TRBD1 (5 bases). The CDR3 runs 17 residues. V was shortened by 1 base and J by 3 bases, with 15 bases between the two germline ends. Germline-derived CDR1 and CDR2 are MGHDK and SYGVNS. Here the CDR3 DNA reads TGTGCCAGCAGTGAATGGGGGGGGAACCGGGCTAATGAAAAACTGTTTTTT. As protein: CASSEWGGNRANEKLFF.

As DNA, the CDR3 is TGCGCCAGCAGCCTCTGGACAGGGGGAATCCACGAGCAGTACTTC. This gives the protein CASSLWTGGIHEQYF. This chain joins TRBV5-1 and TRBJ2-7; TRBD1 matches 10 bases. Trimming cost V 4 bases and J 5 bases; bases outside gene matches: 9. The germline CDR1 and CDR2 sequences are SGHRS and YFSETQ. The CDR3 length is 15 residues. The complete variable domain, with remaining parts taken from reference TRBV5-1 and TRBJ2-7, reads KAGVTQTPRYLIKTRGQQVTLSCSPISGHRSVSWYQQTPGQGLQFLFEYFSETQRNKGNFPGRFSGRQFSNSRSEMNVSTLELGDSALYLCASSLWTGGIHEQYFGPGTRLTVT.

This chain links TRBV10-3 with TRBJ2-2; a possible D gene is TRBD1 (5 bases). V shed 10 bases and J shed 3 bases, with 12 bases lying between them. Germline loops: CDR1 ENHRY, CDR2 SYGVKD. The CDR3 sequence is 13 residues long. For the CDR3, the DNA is TGTGCCACCCAGACAGAACACACCGGGGAGCTGTTTTTT. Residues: CATQTEHTGELFF.

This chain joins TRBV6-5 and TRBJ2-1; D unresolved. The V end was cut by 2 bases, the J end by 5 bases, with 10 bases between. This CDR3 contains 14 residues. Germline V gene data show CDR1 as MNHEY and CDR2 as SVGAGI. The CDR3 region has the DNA TGTGCCAGCAGTTACGGGCTAGGCAACAATGAGCAGTTCTTC. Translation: CASSYGLGNNEQFF.